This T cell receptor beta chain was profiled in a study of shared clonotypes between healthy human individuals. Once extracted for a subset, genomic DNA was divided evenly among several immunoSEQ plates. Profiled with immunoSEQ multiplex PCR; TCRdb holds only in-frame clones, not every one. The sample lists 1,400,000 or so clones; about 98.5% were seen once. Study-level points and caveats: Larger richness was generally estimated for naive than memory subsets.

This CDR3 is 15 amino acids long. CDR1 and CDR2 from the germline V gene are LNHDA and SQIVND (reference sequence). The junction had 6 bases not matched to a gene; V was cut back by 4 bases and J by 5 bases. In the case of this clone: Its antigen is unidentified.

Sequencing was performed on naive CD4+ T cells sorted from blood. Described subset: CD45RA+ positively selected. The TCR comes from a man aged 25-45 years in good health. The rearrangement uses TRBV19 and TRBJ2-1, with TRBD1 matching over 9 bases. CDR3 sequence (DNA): TGTGCCAGTAGTAGTCCCGGGACAGGGAACAATGAGCAGTTCTTC. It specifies CASSSPGTGNNEQFF.